Shown below are 3 T cell receptor beta chains from a single sample sequenced in a study of control samples from healthy donors and cancer patients. Sequencing used immunoSEQ multiplex PCR; TCRdb keeps in-frame clones, though not all of them. The sample contains over 150,000 clones, about 92% of which appear only once. Sequencing input: blood. The receptors derive from a man aged 25 to 40 in good health.

This chain joins TRBV10-2 and TRBJ2-4, with 9 bases lining up with TRBD1. The germline V gene has CDR1 WSHSY and CDR2 SAAADI. Unmatched junction bases numbered 5, after V lost 6 bases and J lost 8 bases. CDR3 length equals 13 residues. The CDR3 DNA reads as TGCGCCAGCAGCGCGGGACAGGGAGACATTCAGTACTTC. As protein: CASSAGQGDIQYF.

The genes are TRBV5-1 and TRBJ1-1; D is unclear. Trimming cost V 4 bases and J 1 base, with 8 bases left between them. The CDR3 spans 13 residues. Germline CDR1 is SGHRS and CDR2 is YFSETQ. CDR3 amino acids: CASSVSQNTEAFF. CDR3 DNA: TGCGCCAGCAGCGTCTCCCAGAACACTGAAGCTTTCTTT.

The rearrangement links TRBV5-1 to TRBJ2-3, with no clear D. CDR1 and CDR2 from the germline V gene are SGHRS and YFSETQ. The V and J ends lost 5 bases and 2 bases respectively, with 24 bases between them. This CDR3 region has 18 residues. CDR3 nucleotide sequence: TGCGCCAGCAGTTATTGGGTCGGTGGACGGCCGAACACAGATACGCAGTATTTT. It is translated as CASSYWVGGRPNTDTQYF.